The next 27 T cell receptor beta chains were all read from a single sample in a study of blood T cell repertoires in COVID-19. TCRdb keeps only in-frame clones here, not all; method: immunoSEQ multiplex PCR. This sample carries 300,000 to 350,000 clones, about 90% of them seen once, and the ten largest clones take around 5%. The sequencing sample was made of PBMCs or T cells enriched from blood (not recorded which). The receptor source for this set is a man under 40 who had recovered from COVID-19.

CDR3 loop: CASSQAHGERGGEQYF. The CDR3 DNA sequence: TGCGCCAGCAGCCAAGCCCACGGGGAACGGGGGGGCGAGCAGTACTTC. This sequence joins TRBV4-1 and TRBJ2-7; 8 bases line up with TRBD2. Losses at the gene ends were 1 base for V and 6 bases for J; bases not matched to a gene: 11. Germline V gives CDR1 MGHRA, CDR2 YSYEKL. The CDR3 consists of 16 residues.

The V and J genes are TRBV15 and TRBJ1-3; 8 bases fit TRBD1. CDR3 length: 14 residues. With 3 bases clipped from V and 2 bases from J, the junction kept 0 bases outside the gene matches. The germline CDR1 and CDR2 sequences are LNHNV and YYDKDF (reference sequence). The CDR3 DNA is TGTGCCACCAGCAGGACAGGGGCTGGAAACACCATATATTTT. It is translated as CATSRTGAGNTIYF.

This clone showed up just a few times. This chain joins TRBV28 and TRBJ1-6; D is unresolved. The CDR3 runs to 14 residues. Germline V gene data show CDR1 as MDHEN and CDR2 as SYDVKM. Trimming took 1 base from V and 8 from J, leaving 9 bases between them. CDR3: CASSLFGSYSPLHF. Here the CDR3 DNA reads TGTGCCAGCAGTTTATTTGGCAGTTATTCACCCCTCCACTTT.

This chain links TRBV7-9 with TRBJ1-5; 7 positions match TRBD1. The CDR3 is 14 residues long. Germline V gives CDR1 SEHNR, CDR2 FQNEAQ (reference sequence). With V trimmed by 5 bases and J by 4 bases, 5 bases remained unmatched. As DNA, the CDR3 is TGTGCCAGCAGCCCGACAGGGTATAATCAGCCCCAGCATTTT. Its translation is CASSPTGYNQPQHF.

The V gene is TRBV19, the J gene TRBJ1-6; 7 bases are shared with TRBD1. CDR1 is LNHDA, CDR2 SQIVND, per germline (reference sequence). The CDR3 sequence is 12 residues long. The V segment lost 5 bases and the J segment 17 bases; nucleotides outside the gene matches: 9. CDR3 coding DNA: TGTGCCAGTAGTGCCCAGACAGGGTTCTTCCACTTT. This sequence encodes CASSAQTGFFHF.

This rearrangement joins TRBV2 to TRBJ2-2, with D perhaps matching TRBD1 (8 bases). Trimming stripped 5 bases from V and 7 bases from J, with 17 bases between. The CDR3 totals 15 residues. Germline assignment: CDR1 SNHLY and CDR2 FYNNEI. The CDR3 reads CASSLTTGGVGELFF. The CDR3 DNA reads TGTGCCAGCAGTCTCACTACAGGGGGGGTCGGGGAGCTGTTTTTT.

The chain couples TRBV11-2 to TRBJ1-4, with D perhaps TRBD1 (6 bases). The CDR3 has 14 residues. CDR1 and CDR2 (germline): SGHAT, FQNNGV. V was clipped by 5 bases and J by 4 bases, with 11 bases between them. CDR3 nucleotides: TGTGCCAGCAGCCCCCGGGACATTAATGAAAAACTGTTTTTT. As protein: CASSPRDINEKLFF.

The chain links TRBV15 to TRBJ2-7; a possible D gene is TRBD2 (7 bases). V shed 3 bases and J shed 3 bases, with 15 bases lying between them. CDR1 and CDR2 from the germline V gene are LNHNV and YYDKDF (reference sequence). The CDR3 is 15 amino acids. DNA for the CDR3: TGTGCCACCAGCAGGGGACTAAGGGGGAACTACGAGCAGTACTTC. This encodes CATSRGLRGNYEQYF.

J is TRBJ1-4 and V is TRBV28, with 7 bases matching TRBD1. Germline lookup yields CDR1 MDHEN and CDR2 SYDVKM. The CDR3 has 16 residues. After removal of 8 bases from V and 1 base from J, the junction contained 10 bases not matched to a gene. DNA of the CDR3: TGTGCCAGCGGGCCACAGGGGTTTGTAACTAATGAAAAACTGTTTTTT. It translates to CASGPQGFVTNEKLFF.

The chain links TRBV11-2 to TRBJ1-2, with D tentatively TRBD1 (6 bases). This CDR3 has 14 residues. Trimming pared 5 bases from V and 8 bases from J, leaving 18 bases between. CDR1 is SGHAT, CDR2 FQNNGV, per germline. The CDR3 DNA reads TGTGCCAGCAGCCCAGCCCGGGGGGCTTGGGGCTACACCTTC. Amino acids: CASSPARGAWGYTF.

This chain links TRBV11-2 with TRBJ2-7; 12 bases line up with TRBD2. Losses at the gene ends were 4 bases for V and 2 bases for J; bases not matched to a gene: 6. The germline gives CDR1 SGHAT, CDR2 FQNNGV. This CDR3 comprises 16 residues. CDR3 coding DNA: TGTGCCAGCAGCTCCTGGACTAGCGGGACCCCCTACGAGCAGTACTTC. Protein product: CASSSWTSGTPYEQYF.

The chain joins TRBV6-5 to TRBJ2-5, with D possibly matching TRBD2 (5 bases). The germline V and J ends were trimmed by 6 bases and 5 bases, with 13 bases remaining between them. Germline V lookup: CDR1 MNHEY, CDR2 SVGAGI. CDR3 size: 13 residues. CDR3 in amino acids: CASRFYRGETQYF. The CDR3 nucleotides are TGTGCCAGCAGATTTTACCGGGGTGAGACCCAGTACTTC.

The rearrangement joins TRBV3-1 (or the pseudogene TRBV3-2) to TRBJ1-2, with a weak D call TRBD1 (6 bases). Germline CDR1 reads LGHDT; CDR2 reads YNNKEL (reference sequence). V was cut by 2 bases and J by 3 bases, with 10 bases left in between. The CDR3 runs 14 residues. CDR3 sequence reads: CASSQTQGYYGYTF. Written as DNA, the CDR3 is TGTGCCAGCAGCCAAACTCAGGGGTACTATGGCTACACCTTC.

The genes are TRBV7-9 and TRBJ2-4, with 10 bases aligning to TRBD2. J gave up 6 bases and V 3 bases, and 2 bases lay outside the gene matches. The length of the CDR3 is 14 residues. CDR1 and CDR2 from the germline V gene are SEHNR and FQNEAQ (reference sequence). The CDR3 region has the DNA TGTGCCAGCAGCTTGGGACTAGCGTTAAACATTCAGTACTTC. It is translated as CASSLGLALNIQYF.

The rearrangement uses TRBV19 and TRBJ2-3; unclear D gene. CDR1 is LNHDA, CDR2 SQIVND, per germline (reference sequence). This CDR3 is 14 amino acids long. The V end lost 5 bases, the J end lost 2 bases, and 11 bases lay between the germline ends. Here the CDR3 reads CASSPSGLTDTQYF. For the CDR3, the DNA is TGTGCCAGTAGTCCTAGTGGCCTCACAGATACGCAGTATTTT.

This chain connects TRBV6-1 to TRBJ1-1, with 8 bases matching TRBD1. The CDR3 extends over 16 amino acids. Germline assignment: CDR1 MNHNS and CDR2 SASEGT. V was clipped by 0 bases and J by 5 bases; unmatched bases: 8. The CDR3 protein is CASSEAGSTGDTEAFF. The CDR3 bases are TGTGCCAGCAGTGAAGCTGGGTCGACAGGGGATACTGAAGCTTTCTTT.

The genes are TRBV11-2 and TRBJ1-1; TRBD1 is a possible D gene (6 bases). This CDR3 contains 14 residues. Deletions cut 4 bases from V and 6 bases from J, with 15 bases between. Looked up from germline, CDR1 is SGHAT and CDR2 is FQNNGV. In DNA form, the CDR3 reads TGTGCCAGCAGCTCGCAGGGGTACCGACCTGAAGCTTTCTTT. It yields the protein CASSSQGYRPEAFF.

J is TRBJ1-3 and V is TRBV5-1, with 7 bases identical to TRBD1. The V gene end was trimmed by 1 base and the J gene end by 0 bases; junction bases not matched to a gene: 4. The CDR3 is 16 residues long. Germline assignment: CDR1 SGHRS and CDR2 YFSETQ. Here the CDR3 reads CASSLLTGSSGNTIYF. The DNA for the CDR3 is TGCGCCAGCAGCTTGTTGACAGGGAGCTCTGGAAACACCATATATTTT.

The gene calls are TRBV10-2 and TRBJ2-7; 9 bases map to TRBD2. This CDR3 contains 14 residues. The V segment lost 5 bases and the J segment 1 base; nucleotides outside the gene matches: 3. The germline gives CDR1 WSHSY, CDR2 SAAADI. DNA of the CDR3: TGCGCCAGCAGTACCAGCGGGGGGTCCTACGAGCAGTACTTC. Protein: CASSTSGGSYEQYF.

The rearrangement links TRBV2 to TRBJ1-2, with D uncertain. CDR3 size: 12 residues. With 5 bases removed from V and 8 bases from J, the gap between germline ends came to 12 bases. Germline V CDR1 and CDR2: SNHLY, FYNNEI. Here the CDR3 reads CASSSLLEGYTF. CDR3 DNA sequence: TGTGCCAGCAGTTCCCTTCTAGAGGGCTACACCTTC.

This clone was observed a single time. V gene TRBV4-1 combines with J gene TRBJ2-5; D gene uncertain. Germline assignment: CDR1 MGHRA and CDR2 YSYEKL. The CDR3 runs 13 residues. Trimming stripped 1 base from V and 2 bases from J, with 5 bases between. The CDR3: CASSQAVQETQYF. The CDR3 coding sequence is TGCGCCAGCAGCCAAGCTGTGCAAGAGACCCAGTACTTC.

This clone was detected a few times. This chain joins TRBV18 and TRBJ2-7, with 7 bases identical to TRBD1. CDR3 length: 15 amino acids. V lost 6 bases, J lost 0 bases, and 8 bases stayed unmatched. In germline, CDR1 is KGHSH, CDR2 LQKENI. The CDR3, as DNA: TGTGCCAGCTCGCCAACAGGGGCCCACTCCTACGAGCAGTACTTC. Its translation is CASSPTGAHSYEQYF.

The chain couples TRBV4-1 to TRBJ1-4, with 7 bases aligning to TRBD1. Germline assignment: CDR1 MGHRA and CDR2 YSYEKL. The CDR3 totals 15 residues. J was trimmed by 2 bases and V by 2 bases; bases with no gene match: 2. DNA of the CDR3: TGCGCCAGCAGCCAACTACAGGGGACTAATGAAAAACTGTTTTTT. It is translated as CASSQLQGTNEKLFF.

CDR3 loop: CASSVGHLSTDTQYF. In DNA, the CDR3 is TGTGCCAGCAGCGTAGGACACCTAAGCACAGATACGCAGTATTTT. The rearrangement joins TRBV9 to TRBJ2-3; D call uncertain. CDR1 SGDLS and CDR2 YYNGEE come from the germline V gene. The CDR3 contains 15 residues. Trimming shortened V by 0 bases and J by 0 bases, and 8 bases separated the two germline ends.

V usage is TRBV19 and J usage is TRBJ1-5, with 8 positions matching TRBD1. CDR3 size: 13 residues. Germline V gene sequence: CDR1 LNHDA, CDR2 SQIVND (reference sequence). J was trimmed by 5 bases and V by 10 bases; bases with no gene match: 7. The CDR3 spells CATDRGGYQPQHF. CDR3 bases: TGTGCCACCGACAGGGGAGGGTATCAGCCCCAGCATTTT.

V is TRBV28 and J is TRBJ2-7; 7 bases map to TRBD1. From germline, CDR1 is MDHEN and CDR2 SYDVKM. This CDR3 spans 14 amino acids. The trim removed 4 bases at V and 1 base at J, leaving 4 bases unmatched. The CDR3 loop reads CASSYPGQSYEQYF. CDR3 bases: TGTGCCAGCAGTTATCCGGGACAGTCCTACGAGCAGTACTTC. The variable domain in full, completed from reference TRBV28 and TRBJ2-7, reads DVKVTQSSRYLVKRTGEKVFLECVQDMDHENMFWYRQDPGLGLRLIYFSYDVKMKEKGDIPEGYSVSREKKERFSLILESASTNQTSMYLCASSYPGQSYEQYFGPGTRLTVT.

The V call is TRBV30, the J call TRBJ2-1; a weak D match, TRBD2 (6 bases). The CDR3 loop spans 15 amino acids. The germline V and J ends were trimmed by 3 bases and 8 bases, with 20 bases remaining between them. Germline CDR1 and CDR2: GTSNPN and SVGIG (reference sequence). The CDR3 here is CAWRFMEGGQDEQFF. The CDR3 DNA sequence: TGTGCCTGGAGGTTCATGGAGGGAGGCCAGGATGAGCAGTTCTTC.